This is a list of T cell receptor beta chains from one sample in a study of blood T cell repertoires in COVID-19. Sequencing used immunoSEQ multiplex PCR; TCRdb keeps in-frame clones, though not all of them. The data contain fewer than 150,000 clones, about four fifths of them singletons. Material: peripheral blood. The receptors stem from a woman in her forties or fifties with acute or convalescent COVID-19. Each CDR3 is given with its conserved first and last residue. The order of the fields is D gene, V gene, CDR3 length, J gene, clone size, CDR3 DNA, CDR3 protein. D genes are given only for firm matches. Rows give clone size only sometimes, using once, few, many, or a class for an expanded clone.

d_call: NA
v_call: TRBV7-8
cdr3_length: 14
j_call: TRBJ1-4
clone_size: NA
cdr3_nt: TGTGCCAGCAGCCCCGGGACATCGGGAGAAAAACTGTTTTTT
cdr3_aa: CASSPGTSGEKLFF

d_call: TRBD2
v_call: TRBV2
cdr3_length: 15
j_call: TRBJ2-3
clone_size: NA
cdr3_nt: TGTGCCAGCAGGGTAGATAGCGGGGAATCAGATACGCAGTATTTT
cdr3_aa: CASRVDSGESDTQYF

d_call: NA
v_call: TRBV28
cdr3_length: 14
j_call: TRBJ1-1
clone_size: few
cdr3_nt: TGTGCCAGCAGTCGGGTTTTGAGGGACACTGAAGCTTTCTTT
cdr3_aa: CASSRVLRDTEAFF

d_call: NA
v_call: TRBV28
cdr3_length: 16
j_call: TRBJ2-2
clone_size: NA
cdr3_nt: TGTGCCAGCAACGGTGGTGGGTCCTCAGGCACCGGGGAGCTGTTTTTT
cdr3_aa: CASNGGGSSGTGELFF

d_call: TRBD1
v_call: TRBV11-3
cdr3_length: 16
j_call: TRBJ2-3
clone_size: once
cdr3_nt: TGTGCCAGCAGCTCCGGACAGGACCCCCTCACAGATACGCAGTATTTT
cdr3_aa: CASSSGQDPLTDTQYF

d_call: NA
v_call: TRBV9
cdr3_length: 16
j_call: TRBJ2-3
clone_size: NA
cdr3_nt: TGTGCCAGCAGCGTAGGTGTAGCGGAGAACACAGATACGCAGTATTTT
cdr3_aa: CASSVGVAENTDTQYF

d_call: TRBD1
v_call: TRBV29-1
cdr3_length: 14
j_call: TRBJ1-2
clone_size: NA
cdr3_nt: TGCAGCGTTCGGGACAGGGGAGCTAACTATGGCTACACCTTC
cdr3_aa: CSVRDRGANYGYTF

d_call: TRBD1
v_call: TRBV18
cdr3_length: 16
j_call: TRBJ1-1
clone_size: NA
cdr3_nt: TGTGCCAGCTCATCCGGGACAGGGGGAGGGAACACTGAAGCTTTCTTT
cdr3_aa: CASSSGTGGGNTEAFF

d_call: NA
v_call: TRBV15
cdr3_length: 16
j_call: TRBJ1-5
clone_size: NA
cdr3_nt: TGTGCCACCAGCAGACACGGACAGTCGGGAAATCAGCCCCAGCATTTT
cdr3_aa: CATSRHGQSGNQPQHF

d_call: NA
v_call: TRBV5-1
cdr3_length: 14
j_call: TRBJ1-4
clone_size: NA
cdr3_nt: TGCGCCAGCAGCTTAGGGGGTAACGGTGAAAAACTGTTTTTT
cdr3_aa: CASSLGGNGEKLFF

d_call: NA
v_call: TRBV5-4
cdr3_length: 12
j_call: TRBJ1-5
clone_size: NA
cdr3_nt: TGTGCCAGCAGCTTGCCTAATCAGCCCCAGCATTTT
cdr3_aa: CASSLPNQPQHF

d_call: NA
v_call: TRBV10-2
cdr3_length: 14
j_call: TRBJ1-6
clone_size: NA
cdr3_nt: TGCGCCAGCAGTGAGACACACTATAATTCACCCCTCCACTTT
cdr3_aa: CASSETHYNSPLHF

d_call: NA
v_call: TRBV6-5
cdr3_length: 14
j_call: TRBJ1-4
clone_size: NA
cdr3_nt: TGTGCCAGCAAATTGACAGAAGCTAATGAAAAACTGTTTTTT
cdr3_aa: CASKLTEANEKLFF

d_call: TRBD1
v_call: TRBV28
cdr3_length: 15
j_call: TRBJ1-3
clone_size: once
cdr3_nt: TGTGCCAGCAGGATTGGGACAGCTTCTGGAAACACCATATATTTT
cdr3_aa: CASRIGTASGNTIYF

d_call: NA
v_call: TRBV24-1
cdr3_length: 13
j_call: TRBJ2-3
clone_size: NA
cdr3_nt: TGTGCCACCAGTCCCCTCAGGGGAGATACGCAGTATTTT
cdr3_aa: CATSPLRGDTQYF

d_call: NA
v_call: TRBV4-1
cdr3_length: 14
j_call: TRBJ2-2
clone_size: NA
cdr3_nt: TGCGCCAGCAGCCAAGTCGGGAGCACCGGGGAGCTGTTTTTT
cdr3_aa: CASSQVGSTGELFF

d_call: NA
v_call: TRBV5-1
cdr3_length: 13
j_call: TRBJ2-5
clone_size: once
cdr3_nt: TGCGCCAGCAGCTTAGCAGGTGGTGAGACCCAGTACTTC
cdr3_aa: CASSLAGGETQYF

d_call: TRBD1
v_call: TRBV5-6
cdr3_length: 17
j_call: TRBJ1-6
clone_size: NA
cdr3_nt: TGTGCCAGCAGCTTGGGCCAAAGGGACAGGTGGAATTCACCCCTCCACTTT
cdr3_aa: CASSLGQRDRWNSPLHF

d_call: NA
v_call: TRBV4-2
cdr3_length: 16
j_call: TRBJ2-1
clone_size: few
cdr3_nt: TGTGCCAGCAGCCAAGGCGGGCAGGACCCATACAATGAGCAGTTCTTC
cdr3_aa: CASSQGGQDPYNEQFF

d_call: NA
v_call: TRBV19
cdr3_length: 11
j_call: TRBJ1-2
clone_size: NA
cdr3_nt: TGTGCCAGTGGAGCCACCTATGGCTACACCTTC
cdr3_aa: CASGATYGYTF

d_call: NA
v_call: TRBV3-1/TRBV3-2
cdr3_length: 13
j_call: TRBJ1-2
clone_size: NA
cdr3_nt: TGTGCCAGCAGCCAAGGTAGAAACTATGGCTACACCTTC
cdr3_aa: CASSQGRNYGYTF

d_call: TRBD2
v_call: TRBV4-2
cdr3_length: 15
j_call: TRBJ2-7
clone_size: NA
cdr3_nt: TGTGCCAGCAGCCAAGAACTAGCGGGGGGCTACGAGCAGTACTTC
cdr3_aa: CASSQELAGGYEQYF

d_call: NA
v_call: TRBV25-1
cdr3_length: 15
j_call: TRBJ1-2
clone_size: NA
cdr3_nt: TGTGCCAGCAGCCTCCCACGGGAAAAGGGCTATGGCTACACCTTC
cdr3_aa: CASSLPREKGYGYTF